This T cell receptor (beta chain) came from a study of blood T cell repertoires in COVID-19. On the study more broadly: The United States, Italy and Spain supplied acute and convalescent COVID-19 samples. Nucleic acid was either cDNA or gDNA, and it came from T cells, B-cell-depleted T cells, or PBMCs.

The length of the CDR3 is 17 residues. Trimming removed 0 bases from V and 7 bases from J; junction bases left unmatched: 10. Germline V gene sequence: CDR1 MNHEY, CDR2 SVGEGT. Methods used by the authors: By means of reference gene primer amplification, nucleated cell counts were estimated. This table comes from immunoSEQ multiplex PCR, and its TCRdb copy is limited to in-frame clones, with some not included. V, J and clone size are taken as reported in that table, and D and trimming were inferred from the DNA itself. The table includes some 150,000 clones, 75% to 85% detected once. The chain carries TRBV6-2 or TRBV6-3 and TRBJ2-1; TRBD1 matches 9 bases. Sequencing was performed on peripheral blood. The receptor was derived from a woman aged 45-65 years with acute or convalescent COVID-19. The CDR3 DNA follows: TGTGCCAGCAGTTACTCATCAGGGACAGGGTTCTTGAATGAGCAGTTCTTC. Protein sequence: CASSYSSGTGFLNEQFF.